A selection of T cell receptor beta chains follows, all from one sample in a study of blood T cell repertoires in COVID-19. Measured with immunoSEQ multiplex PCR; TCRdb has only the in-frame clones, and not every one. The sample holds over 150,000 clones; nearly 90% are singletons and the top ten take 15% to 20%. Sample: peripheral blood. These receptor sequences come from a middle-aged man with COVID-19, enrolled during active disease. CDR3s include the opening cysteine and the closing phenylalanine or tryptophan. A D gene is named only where the DNA matches it firmly. Clone size is given for some rows only: seen once, a few or many times, or a class if the clone is expanded.

V: TRBV28; D: .; J: TRBJ1-2; size: .; CDR3: CASSFSDPGGYTF; DNA: TGTGCCAGCAGTTTCAGCGACCCGGGGGGCTACACCTTC
V: TRBV10-3; D: .; J: TRBJ1-2; size: .; CDR3: CAISGVQEVGYTF; DNA: TGTGCCATCAGTGGCGTGCAGGAGGTAGGCTACACCTTC
V: TRBV10-3; D: TRBD1; J: TRBJ1-4; size: .; CDR3: CAISEPPGQGTATNEKLFF; DNA: TGTGCCATCAGTGAGCCGCCGGGACAGGGGACCGCAACTAATGAAAAACTGTTTTTT
V: TRBV6-5; D: TRBD2; J: TRBJ2-1; size: .; CDR3: CASSYRLAGGYNEQFF; DNA: TGTGCCAGCAGTTACCGCCTAGCGGGAGGTTACAATGAGCAGTTCTTC
V: TRBV19; D: .; J: TRBJ2-1; size: .; CDR3: CASRKGGYEQFF; DNA: TGTGCCAGTAGGAAAGGGGGATATGAGCAGTTCTTC
V: TRBV28; D: TRBD1; J: TRBJ1-1; size: .; CDR3: CASSTPTGQNTEAFF; DNA: TGTGCCAGCAGTACACCGACAGGGCAGAACACTGAAGCTTTCTTT
V: TRBV5-6; D: TRBD1; J: TRBJ1-5; size: few; CDR3: CASSSDRVNQPQHF; DNA: TGTGCCAGCAGCTCGGACAGGGTCAATCAGCCCCAGCATTTT
V: TRBV18; D: TRBD1; J: TRBJ1-4; size: .; CDR3: CASSPGQGGEKLFF; DNA: TGTGCCAGCTCACCCGGACAGGGTGGGGAAAAACTGTTTTTT
V: TRBV19; D: .; J: TRBJ1-4; size: once; CDR3: CASFGPSEPNEKLFF; DNA: TGTGCCAGTTTTGGGCCATCTGAACCTAATGAAAAACTGTTTTTT
V: TRBV10-3; D: .; J: TRBJ1-4; size: once; CDR3: CATGFATNEKLFF; DNA: TGTGCCACGGGATTTGCAACTAATGAAAAACTGTTTTTT
V: TRBV6-5; D: TRBD1; J: TRBJ1-2; size: .; CDR3: CAISSHRGGYGYTF; DNA: TGTGCCATCTCTTCCCACAGGGGAGGCTATGGCTACACCTTC
V: TRBV11-3; D: TRBD1; J: TRBJ1-1; size: .; CDR3: CASSLSPGQGNTEAFF; DNA: TGTGCCAGCAGCCTATCCCCGGGACAGGGGAACACTGAAGCTTTCTTT
V: TRBV6-5; D: TRBD1; J: TRBJ2-7; size: .; CDR3: CASSYTKTGAYEQYF; DNA: TGTGCCAGCAGTTACACAAAAACAGGGGCCTACGAGCAGTACTTC
V: TRBV7-2; D: .; J: TRBJ1-4; size: .; CDR3: CASSLGGGRREKLFF; DNA: TGTGCCAGCAGCTTAGGGGGGGGGCGACGTGAAAAACTGTTTTTT
V: TRBV6-6; D: TRBD1; J: TRBJ2-7; size: .; CDR3: CASSYPGQSYEQYF; DNA: TGTGCCAGCAGTTACCCGGGACAGAGCTACGAGCAGTACTTC
V: TRBV2; D: .; J: TRBJ1-6; size: few; CDR3: CASAREGNSPLHF; DNA: TGTGCCAGCGCAAGGGAGGGTAATTCACCCCTCCACTTT
V: TRBV21-1; D: .; J: TRBJ2-1; size: .; CDR3: CASSKGAGQEDNEQFF; DNA: TGTGCCAGCAGCAAAGGAGCGGGACAGGAGGACAATGAGCAGTTCTTC
V: TRBV14; D: TRBD1; J: TRBJ2-7; size: once; CDR3: CASSHTRDRPYF; DNA: TGTGCCAGCAGTCACACCCGGGACAGGCCTTACTTC
V: TRBV2; D: .; J: TRBJ2-5; size: .; CDR3: CASSDLAGQKETQYF; DNA: TGTGCCAGCAGTGATCTGGCAGGGCAAAAAGAGACCCAGTACTTC
V: TRBV5-1; D: TRBD2; J: TRBJ2-7; size: .; CDR3: CASSLLASGSSSYEQYF; DNA: TGCGCCAGCAGCTTGTTGGCTAGCGGGAGCAGCTCCTACGAGCAGTACTTC
V: TRBV4-1; D: .; J: TRBJ2-3; size: once; CDR3: CASSQDPAPGTDTQYF; DNA: TGCGCCAGCAGCCAAGATCCAGCGCCTGGGACAGATACGCAGTATTTT
V: TRBV13; D: TRBD2; J: TRBJ2-1; size: .; CDR3: CASSRGLAGEYEQFF; DNA: TGTGCCAGCAGCAGGGGACTAGCGGGAGAATATGAGCAGTTCTTC
V: TRBV5-1; D: TRBD1; J: TRBJ2-5; size: .; CDR3: CASSLVGQDQETQYF; DNA: TGCGCCAGCAGCTTGGTGGGACAGGACCAAGAGACCCAGTACTTC
V: TRBV5-1; D: .; J: TRBJ2-3; size: .; CDR3: CASSPQAATDTQYF; DNA: TGCGCCAGCAGCCCTCAGGCCGCCACAGATACGCAGTATTTT
V: TRBV28; D: TRBD1; J: TRBJ1-2; size: .; CDR3: CASSWADRLGYTF; DNA: TGTGCCAGCAGTTGGGCGGACAGGCTTGGCTACACCTTC
V: TRBV7-2; D: .; J: TRBJ2-1; size: .; CDR3: CASSLSRGDFYNEQFF; DNA: TGTGCCAGCAGCTTGTCTCGGGGTGATTTCTACAATGAGCAGTTCTTC
V: TRBV6-2/TRBV6-3; D: .; J: TRBJ2-5; size: .; CDR3: CASSLAGRSVETQYF; DNA: TGTGCCAGCAGCCTGGCAGGGAGGTCAGTGGAGACCCAGTACTTC
V: TRBV6-5; D: TRBD1; J: TRBJ1-2; size: .; CDR3: CASSSDRGPSPSYTF; DNA: TGTGCCAGCAGTTCCGACAGGGGCCCCTCCCCGAGCTACACCTTC
V: TRBV12-3/TRBV12-4; D: TRBD1; J: TRBJ1-2; size: .; CDR3: CASSPRGDYGYTF; DNA: TGTGCCAGCAGCCCCAGGGGGGACTATGGCTACACCTTC
V: TRBV7-7; D: TRBD1; J: TRBJ1-2; size: .; CDR3: CASSTHRTGRDGYTF; DNA: TGTGCTAGCAGCACTCATCGGACAGGGAGGGATGGCTACACCTTC
V: TRBV12-3/TRBV12-4; D: .; J: TRBJ1-1; size: few; CDR3: CASRRTLNTEAFF; DNA: TGTGCCAGCAGAAGGACATTGAACACTGAAGCTTTCTTT
V: TRBV7-9; D: .; J: TRBJ1-3; size: .; CDR3: CASSPSFSGNTIYF; DNA: TGTGCCAGCAGCCCGTCGTTTTCTGGAAACACCATATATTTT
V: TRBV2; D: .; J: TRBJ2-3; size: once; CDR3: CASRYTTGTQSSSTDTQYF; DNA: TGTGCCAGCAGATACACCACCGGGACTCAATCGTCTAGCACAGATACGCAGTATTTT
V: TRBV5-1; D: .; J: TRBJ2-4; size: once; CDR3: CASSLGVAKNIQYF; DNA: TGCGCCAGCAGCCTAGGGGTAGCCAAAAACATTCAGTACTTC
V: TRBV7-9; D: TRBD2; J: TRBJ2-1; size: once; CDR3: CASGPLTSGGTSYNEQFF; DNA: TGTGCCAGCGGGCCACTAACTAGCGGGGGGACCTCCTACAATGAGCAGTTCTTC